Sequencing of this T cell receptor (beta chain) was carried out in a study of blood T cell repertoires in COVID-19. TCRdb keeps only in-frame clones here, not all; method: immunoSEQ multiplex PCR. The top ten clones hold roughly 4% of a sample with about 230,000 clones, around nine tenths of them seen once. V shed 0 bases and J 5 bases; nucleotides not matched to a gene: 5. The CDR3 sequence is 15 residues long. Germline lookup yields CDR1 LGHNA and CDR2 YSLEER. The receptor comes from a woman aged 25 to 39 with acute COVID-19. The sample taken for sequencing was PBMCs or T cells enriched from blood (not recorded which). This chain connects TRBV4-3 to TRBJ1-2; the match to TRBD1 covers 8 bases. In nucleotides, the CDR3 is TGCGCCAGCAGCCAAGATAGGACAGGGAGGTATGGCTACACCTTC. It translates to CASSQDRTGRYGYTF.